This is a list of T cell receptor beta chains from one sample in a study of shared clonotypes between healthy human individuals. TCRdb's copy holds only in-frame clones and misses some; the assay was immunoSEQ multiplex PCR. This table holds hundreds of thousands of clones, around 78% found once. Input material: PBMCs. These receptors all stem from a middle-aged woman in good health. Some clones in this sample may be carry-over from other donors' samples. The CDR3 runs from the conserved cysteine through the conserved F or W. The D gene is left open where the match is weak. Size values are once, few and many counts, or a class for expanded clones, and some rows have none.

J gene,clone size,V gene,D gene,CDR3 DNA,CDR3 protein
TRBJ2-2,-,TRBV27,-,TGTGCCAGCAGTTGGGGGGTCACCGGGGAGCTGTTTTTT,CASSWGVTGELFF
TRBJ2-3,-,TRBV7-2,TRBD2,TGTGCCAGCAGCTCAACTAGCGGGAGCGATACGCAGTATTTT,CASSSTSGSDTQYF
TRBJ2-3,-,TRBV7-2,-,TGTGCCAGCAGCTTAGTGGGGTTTACAGATACGCAGTATTTT,CASSLVGFTDTQYF
TRBJ1-5,-,TRBV30,-,TGTGCCTGGAGTTTCGGCGAGAATCAGCCCCAGCATTTT,CAWSFGENQPQHF
TRBJ2-1,-,TRBV27,TRBD2,TGTGCCAGCAGGGCCGGGACTAGCGGGAGAGGTGAGCAGTTCTTC,CASRAGTSGRGEQFF
TRBJ2-7,-,TRBV5-1,-,TGCGCCAGCAGCGACGGGACCTCATTTTACGAGCAGTACTTC,CASSDGTSFYEQYF
TRBJ2-5,-,TRBV7-2,TRBD2,TGTGCCAGCAGCCAACTAGCGGGGTGGGGAGAGACCCAGTACTTC,CASSQLAGWGETQYF
TRBJ2-5,-,TRBV25-1,-,TGTGCCAGCAGTGAATATAGAGGGGTCGTACAAGAGACCCAGTACTTC,CASSEYRGVVQETQYF
TRBJ2-2,-,TRBV2,-,TGTGCCAGCAGTGAGGTCTCCACCGGGGAGCTGTTTTTT,CASSEVSTGELFF
TRBJ2-5,-,TRBV4-1,TRBD1,TGCGCCAGCAGCCAGTACAGGGGGGAGACCCAGTACTTC,CASSQYRGETQYF
TRBJ2-7,-,TRBV10-2,-,TGCGCCAGCAGTCCGGGCAGGGGTAGATACGAGCAGTACTTC,CASSPGRGRYEQYF
TRBJ2-5,-,TRBV7-9,TRBD2,TGTGCCAGCAGCCCGGGGGGGGCCATCGGGACCCAGTACTTC,CASSPGGAIGTQYF
TRBJ2-7,-,TRBV5-6,TRBD1,TGTGCCAGCAGCCTAGGCGGCAGGGACAGGGGGGCCTCCTACGAGCAGTACTTC,CASSLGGRDRGASYEQYF
TRBJ2-7,-,TRBV5-1,-,TGCGCCAGCAGCCCTGGGGATCAACGAAGCTCCTACGAGCAGTACTTC,CASSPGDQRSSYEQYF
TRBJ2-6,-,TRBV7-9,TRBD1,TGTGCCAGCAGCCCTACGACAGGGGGTCCTCTCTCCGGGGCCAACGTCCTGACTTTC,CASSPTTGGPLSGANVLTF
TRBJ2-7,once,TRBV6-5,TRBD2,TGTGCCAGCAAACCAGCGGGAGTAGCCTACGAGCAGTACTTC,CASKPAGVAYEQYF
TRBJ2-1,-,TRBV7-8,TRBD2,TGTGCCAGCAGCTTGGGACTAGCGGGTATCAATGAGCAGTTCTTC,CASSLGLAGINEQFF
TRBJ2-3,-,TRBV11-2,-,TGTGCCAGCAGGGCTAGCACAGATACGCAGTATTTT,CASRASTDTQYF
TRBJ2-3,-,TRBV7-3,TRBD2,TGTGCCAGCAGCTCTCAGGGACTAGCGGGAACAGATACGCAGTATTTT,CASSSQGLAGTDTQYF
TRBJ2-7,-,TRBV27,-,TGTGCCAGCAGTCTACGGTGGGAGTTAACCTACGAGCAGTACTTC,CASSLRWELTYEQYF
TRBJ1-5,once,TRBV30,-,TGTGCCTGGAGTGTGAACCGGGGCGGACAGCCCCAGCATTTT,CAWSVNRGGQPQHF
TRBJ2-5,-,TRBV7-2,-,TGTGCCAGCAGCCCGACGGAACAAGAGACCCAGTACTTC,CASSPTEQETQYF
TRBJ1-4,-,TRBV29-1,-,TGCAGCGTTCAGTCAACTAATGAAAAACTGTTTTTT,CSVQSTNEKLFF
TRBJ1-2,few,TRBV29-1,-,TGCAGCGTTGCCCCCACGGGGGGAAGCTATGGCTACACCTTC,CSVAPTGGSYGYTF
TRBJ2-1,-,TRBV6-4,TRBD2,TGTGCCAGCAGTTCGACCGGGACTAGCATAGGCAATGAGCAGTTCTTC,CASSSTGTSIGNEQFF
TRBJ1-1,-,TRBV30,-,TGTGCCTGGAGTGTAACCTACGGAAACACTGAAGCTTTCTTT,CAWSVTYGNTEAFF
TRBJ1-3,few,TRBV28,-,TGTGCCAGCAGTTTGAACAGCCCTGGAAACACCATATATTTT,CASSLNSPGNTIYF
TRBJ2-7,-,TRBV7-2,-,TGTGCCAGTACACGCCCTCCGACCTACGAGCAGTACTTC,CASTRPPTYEQYF
TRBJ2-7,once,TRBV5-5,TRBD1,TGTGCCAGCAGCTTACGCCGGGACAGGGGGCACTACGAGCAGTACTTC,CASSLRRDRGHYEQYF
TRBJ2-3,-,TRBV28,TRBD2,TGTGCCAGCAGTTCCCCCGCCCTACTAGCGGGAGGGGCAGATACGCAGTATTTT,CASSSPALLAGGADTQYF
TRBJ1-2,once,TRBV7-2,-,TGTGCCAGCAGAATCGGCAGCGACTATGGCTACACCTTC,CASRIGSDYGYTF